The 23 T cell receptor beta chains below all came from one sample that was sequenced in a study of blood T cell repertoires in COVID-19. Clones were read by immunoSEQ multiplex PCR, and TCRdb kept only the in-frame ones, dropping some. The data contain approximately 150,000 clones, over 80% of them singletons. The material sequenced was peripheral blood. The receptors here all came from a man aged 55 to 70 with active or convalescent COVID-19.

In nucleotides, the CDR3 is TGTGCCAGCAGCCGGGGACGGGAGAATTCACCCCTCCACTTT. It yields the protein CASSRGRENSPLHF. The chain recombines TRBV6-5 with TRBJ1-6; TRBD1 might be the D (5 bases). The germline V and J ends were trimmed by 6 bases and 7 bases, with 13 bases remaining between them. This CDR3 contains 14 residues. Looked up from germline, CDR1 is MNHEY and CDR2 is SVGAGI.

This rearrangement joins TRBV19 to TRBJ2-1; 14 positions match TRBD2. Germline V gene data show CDR1 as LNHDA and CDR2 as SQIVND (reference sequence). V shed 10 bases, J shed 8 bases, and the junction held 7 bases outside the gene matches. The CDR3 totals 14 residues. The CDR3 loop is CATSGTSGSDEQFF. CDR3 coding DNA: TGTGCCACTTCCGGGACTAGCGGGAGCGATGAGCAGTTCTTC.

The chain links TRBV6-5 to TRBJ2-1; 7 nucleotides line up with TRBD2. Germline V gene data show CDR1 as MNHEY and CDR2 as SVGAGI. This CDR3 comprises 15 residues. V lost 4 bases and J lost 3; bases outside the gene matches: 6. The chain's CDR3 is CASSFGGSFYNEQFF. The CDR3 DNA reads as TGTGCCAGCAGTTTCGGCGGGAGTTTCTACAATGAGCAGTTCTTC.

The chain recombines TRBV6-5 with TRBJ2-1, with D maybe TRBD2 (6 bases). Trimming left V 6 bases short and J 5 bases short, with 17 bases between. This CDR3 comprises 15 residues. Germline CDR1 and CDR2: MNHEY and SVGAGI. In DNA, the CDR3 is TGTGCCAGCAGGGTTGCGGGACTCATTCACAATGAGCAGTTCTTC. It translates to CASRVAGLIHNEQFF.

This clone was seen a single time. The V and J genes are TRBV19 and TRBJ2-7; TRBD1 is a possible D gene (6 bases). The V end was cut by 2 bases, the J end by 2 bases, with 13 bases between. This CDR3 has 15 residues. The V gene's germline CDR1 is LNHDA and CDR2 SQIVND (reference sequence). DNA for the CDR3: TGTGCCAGTAGTATAAGGGGGTCAGTAACCTACGAGCAGTACTTC. As protein: CASSIRGSVTYEQYF.

The rearrangement joins TRBV7-3 to TRBJ2-7, with TRBD2 matching over 14 bases. CDR1 is SGHTA, CDR2 FQGTGA, per germline. The CDR3 totals 15 residues. V lost 5 bases to trimming and J lost 5 bases; unmatched junction nucleotides: 5. The CDR3 nucleotides read TGTGCCAGCAGCACGACTAGCGGGAGGGCGAACGAGCAGTACTTC. This gives the protein CASSTTSGRANEQYF.

This clone was seen a few times. The chain joins TRBV3-1 (or the pseudogene TRBV3-2) to TRBJ1-4; 10 positions match TRBD1. Germline V gene lookup returns CDR1 LGHDT and CDR2 YNNKEL (reference sequence). This CDR3 comprises 15 residues. V dropped 4 bases and J dropped 8; count of bases not matched to a gene: 7. CDR3: CASSPQDRGREKLFF. The CDR3 nucleotides read TGTGCCAGCAGCCCCCAGGACAGGGGGAGGGAAAAACTGTTTTTT.

V is TRBV5-1 and J is TRBJ2-2; 11 positions agree with TRBD2. Germline CDR1 is SGHRS and CDR2 is YFSETQ. This CDR3 is 18 amino acids long. V shed 1 base and J 5 bases; nucleotides not matched to a gene: 10. For the CDR3, the DNA is TGCGCCAGCAGCTTGAGTACTAGCGGGAGTGGAGGTACCGGGGAGCTGTTTTTT. Protein sequence: CASSLSTSGSGGTGELFF.

The chain links TRBV18 to TRBJ2-7, with D hard to call. From germline, CDR1 is KGHSH and CDR2 LQKENI. The V end was cut by 3 bases, the J end by 6 bases, with 12 bases between. The CDR3 covers 13 residues. The CDR3 DNA sequence: TGTGCCAGCTCACCGATCCCTAGTCCCGAGCAGTACTTC. This gives the protein CASSPIPSPEQYF.

The chain employs TRBV25-1 and TRBJ2-5, with TRBD1 matching over 7 bases. The V segment lost 3 bases and the J segment 5 bases; nucleotides outside the gene matches: 9. This CDR3 has 15 amino acids. CDR1 is MGHDK and CDR2 is SYGVNS in the germline V gene. The CDR3, as DNA: TGTGCCAGCAGTGATACACGACAGGGACCCGAGACCCAGTACTTC. Protein product: CASSDTRQGPETQYF.

The chain uses TRBV29-1 and TRBJ1-1, with 9 bases that match TRBD1. CDR3 length: 13 residues. The V and J ends lost 6 bases and 1 base, in that order; junction bases with no gene match: 3. From germline, CDR1 is SQVTM and CDR2 ANQGSEA. The CDR3 spells CSVRQGENTEAFF. The CDR3 bases are TGCAGCGTAAGACAGGGGGAGAACACTGAAGCTTTCTTT.

This rearrangement joins TRBV4-2 to TRBJ2-1; the match to TRBD2 covers 10 bases. The CDR3 has 16 residues. CDR1 and CDR2 from the germline V gene are LGHNA and YNFKEQ. Losses at the gene ends were 2 bases for V and 0 bases for J; bases not matched to a gene: 1. The DNA for the CDR3 is TGTGCCAGCAGCCAAACTAGCGGGACCTCCTACAATGAGCAGTTCTTC. Encoded protein: CASSQTSGTSYNEQFF.

This clone was seen only once. The chain joins TRBV4-1 to TRBJ1-5; D gene unclear. V lost 0 bases and J 10 bases, leaving 16 bases between the germline ends. Germline V CDR1 and CDR2: MGHRA, YSYEKL. The CDR3 extends over 15 amino acids. The CDR3 here is CASSQDLSGVGPQHF. CDR3 sequence (DNA): TGCGCCAGCAGCCAAGATTTGTCAGGCGTCGGACCCCAGCATTTT.

The chain has TRBV24-1 and TRBJ1-5, with 8 bases fitting TRBD1. The germline gives CDR1 KGHDR, CDR2 SFDVKD. The V and J ends lost 4 bases and 7 bases, in that order; junction bases with no gene match: 11. CDR3 length: 16 amino acids. Here the CDR3 reads CATSDRTSTGVQPQHF. CDR3 bases: TGTGCCACCAGTGACCGAACCTCGACAGGGGTGCAGCCCCAGCATTTT.

The V and J genes are TRBV6-4 and TRBJ2-7; 11 bases are shared with TRBD2. The ends lost 3 bases at V and 3 bases at J; junction bases unmatched: 4. This CDR3 region has 15 residues. Germline V gene sequence: CDR1 MRHNA, CDR2 SNTAGT. The CDR3 here is CASSELAGEGYEQYF. CDR3 nucleotides: TGTGCCAGCAGTGAACTAGCGGGAGAGGGCTACGAGCAGTACTTC.

Regarding this clone: The same CDR3 is also encoded by other DNA sequences in this sample. The V and J genes are TRBV27 and TRBJ1-5; weak D call: TRBD1 (5 bases). CDR3 length equals 13 residues. Between the trimmed V and J ends, which lost 2 bases and 4 bases, there was a span of 6 bases. Germline CDR1 reads MNHEY; CDR2 reads SMNVEV (reference sequence). CDR3 sequence (DNA): TGTGCCAGCAGTTTACGGGGGAATCAGCCCCAGCATTTT. This codes for CASSLRGNQPQHF.

The rearrangement joins TRBV6-2 or TRBV6-3 to TRBJ2-3; D is undetermined. Germline loops: CDR1 MNHEY, CDR2 SVGEGT. The ends were cut back, 0 bases at V and 2 bases at J, with 9 bases in the middle. CDR3 length equals 15 residues. The DNA for the CDR3 is TGTGCCAGCAGTTACTCGACCGGAGACACAGATACGCAGTATTTT. Residues: CASSYSTGDTDTQYF.

This rearrangement joins TRBV11-2 to TRBJ2-3, with D possibly TRBD2 on 5 matching bases. Germline loops: CDR1 SGHAT, CDR2 FQNNGV. This CDR3 region has 12 residues. Trimming removed 1 base at V and 11 bases at J, with 10 bases between. The CDR3 here is CASSLVTGWQYF. The CDR3 region has the DNA TGTGCCAGCAGCTTAGTAACGGGATGGCAGTATTTT.

The chain has TRBV5-1 and TRBJ2-7; perhaps TRBD2 as D (6 bases). Germline-derived CDR1 and CDR2 are SGHRS and YFSETQ. The CDR3 is 15 residues long. Here the CDR3 reads CASSTGWTASVEQYF. The DNA of the CDR3 is TGCGCGAGTTCTACGGGATGGACGGCTAGCGTCGAGCAGTACTTC.

The sample holds one count of this clone. V usage is TRBV6-5 and J usage is TRBJ2-1; no clear D. The CDR3 has 15 residues. In germline, CDR1 is MNHEY, CDR2 SVGAGI. The ends were cut back, 5 bases at V and 1 base at J, with 12 bases in the middle. The CDR3 is CASSRFHASYNEQFF. The CDR3 nucleotides read TGTGCCAGCAGTCGGTTCCACGCATCCTACAATGAGCAGTTCTTC.

This clone turned up a few times. The CDR3 loop is CASSLHTSGRGSGANVLTF. In DNA, the CDR3 is TGTGCCAGCAGTCTCCATACTAGCGGGAGGGGATCTGGGGCCAACGTCCTGACTTTC. This rearrangement joins TRBV28 to TRBJ2-6; 13 bases line up with TRBD2. In germline, CDR1 is MDHEN, CDR2 SYDVKM. The CDR3 totals 19 residues. With V trimmed by 5 bases and J by 1 base, 8 bases remained unmatched.

This clone has a single count. V gene TRBV6-6 combines with J gene TRBJ1-5, with 9 bases lining up with TRBD1. The V segment lost 5 bases and the J segment 6 bases; nucleotides outside the gene matches: 14. The CDR3 covers 17 residues. The V gene's germline CDR1 is MNHNY and CDR2 SVGAGI (reference sequence). CDR3 in DNA: TGTGCCAGCAGTCGGGGGGGACAGGGCGGGATTATTCAGCCCCAGCATTTT. It yields the protein CASSRGGQGGIIQPQHF.

On this clone: The same CDR3 is also encoded by other DNA sequences in this sample. The chain uses TRBV11-2 and TRBJ2-7, with D tentatively TRBD1 (5 bases). Germline loops: CDR1 SGHAT, CDR2 FQNNGV. This CDR3 has 14 amino acids. Deletions cut 1 base from V and 2 bases from J, with 9 bases between. The CDR3: CASSLGQLTYEQYF. CDR3 nucleotide sequence: TGTGCCAGCAGCTTAGGACAGCTTACCTACGAGCAGTACTTC. Full variable domain (outside the CDR3, taken from reference TRBV11-2 and TRBJ2-7): EAGVAQSPRYKIIEKRQSVAFWCNPISGHATLYWYQQILGQGPKLLIQFQNNGVVDDSQLPKDRFSAERLKGVDSTLKIQPAKLEDSAVYLCASSLGQLTYEQYFGPGTRLTVT.